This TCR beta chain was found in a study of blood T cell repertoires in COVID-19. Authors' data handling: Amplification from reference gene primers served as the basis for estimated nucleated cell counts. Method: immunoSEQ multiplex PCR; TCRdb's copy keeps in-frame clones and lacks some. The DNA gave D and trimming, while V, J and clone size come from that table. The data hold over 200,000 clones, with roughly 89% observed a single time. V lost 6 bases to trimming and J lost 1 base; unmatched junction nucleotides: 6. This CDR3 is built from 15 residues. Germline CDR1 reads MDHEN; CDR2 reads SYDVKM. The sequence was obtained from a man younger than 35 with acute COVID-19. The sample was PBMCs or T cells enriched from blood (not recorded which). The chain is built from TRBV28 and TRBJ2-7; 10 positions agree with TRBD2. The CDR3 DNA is TGTGCCAGCAGCACCCTAGCGGGAGTTTCCTACGAGCAGTACTTC. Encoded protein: CASSTLAGVSYEQYF.